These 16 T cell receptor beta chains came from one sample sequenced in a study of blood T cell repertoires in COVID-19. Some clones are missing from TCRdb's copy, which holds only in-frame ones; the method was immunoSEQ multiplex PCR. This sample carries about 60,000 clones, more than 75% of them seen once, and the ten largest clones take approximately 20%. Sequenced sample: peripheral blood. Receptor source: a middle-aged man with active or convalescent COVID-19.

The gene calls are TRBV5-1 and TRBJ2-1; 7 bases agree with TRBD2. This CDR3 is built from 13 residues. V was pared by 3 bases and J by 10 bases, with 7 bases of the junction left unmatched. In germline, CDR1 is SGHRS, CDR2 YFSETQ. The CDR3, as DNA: TGCGCCAGCAGCTCGTGGGGGGGTACGGAGCAGTTCTTC. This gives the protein CASSSWGGTEQFF.

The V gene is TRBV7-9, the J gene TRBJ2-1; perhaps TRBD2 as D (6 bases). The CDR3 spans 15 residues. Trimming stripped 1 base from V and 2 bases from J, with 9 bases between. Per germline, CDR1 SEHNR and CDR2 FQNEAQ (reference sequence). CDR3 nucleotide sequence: TGTGCCAGCAGCTTAGGGGCGGGAACCTACAATGAGCAGTTCTTC. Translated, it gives CASSLGAGTYNEQFF. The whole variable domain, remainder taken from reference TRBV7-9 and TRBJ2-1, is DTGVSQNPRHKITKRGQNVTFRCDPISEHNRLYWYRQTLGQGPEFLTYFQNEAQLEKSRLLSDRFSAERPKGSFSTLEIQRTEQGDSAMYLCASSLGAGTYNEQFFGPGTRLTVL.

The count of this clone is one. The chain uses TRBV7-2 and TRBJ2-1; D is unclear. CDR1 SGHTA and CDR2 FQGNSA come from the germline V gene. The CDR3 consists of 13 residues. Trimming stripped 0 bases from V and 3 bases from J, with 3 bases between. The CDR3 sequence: CASSLASYNEQFF. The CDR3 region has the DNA TGTGCCAGCAGCTTAGCCAGCTACAATGAGCAGTTCTTC.

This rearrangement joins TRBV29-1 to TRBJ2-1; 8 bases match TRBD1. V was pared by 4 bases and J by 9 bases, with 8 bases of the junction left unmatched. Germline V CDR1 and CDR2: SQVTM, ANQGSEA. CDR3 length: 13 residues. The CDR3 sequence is CSVGQGATVEQFF. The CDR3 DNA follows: TGCAGCGTTGGGCAGGGGGCGACGGTTGAGCAGTTCTTC.

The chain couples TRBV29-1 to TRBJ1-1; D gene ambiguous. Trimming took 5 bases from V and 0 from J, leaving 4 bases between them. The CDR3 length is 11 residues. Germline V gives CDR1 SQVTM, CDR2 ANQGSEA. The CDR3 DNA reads TGCAGCGTTCCCTTGAACACTGAAGCTTTCTTT. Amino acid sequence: CSVPLNTEAFF.

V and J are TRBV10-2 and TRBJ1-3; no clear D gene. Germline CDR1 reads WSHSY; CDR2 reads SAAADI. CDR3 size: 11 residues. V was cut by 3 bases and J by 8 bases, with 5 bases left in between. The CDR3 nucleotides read TGCGCCAGCAGTGACATTGACACCATATATTTT. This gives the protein CASSDIDTIYF.

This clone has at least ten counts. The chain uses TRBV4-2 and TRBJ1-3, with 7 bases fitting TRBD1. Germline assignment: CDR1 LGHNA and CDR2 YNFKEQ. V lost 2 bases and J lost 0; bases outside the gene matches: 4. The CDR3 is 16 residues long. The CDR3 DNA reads TGTGCCAGCAGCCAATTTACAGGGGACTCTGGAAACACCATATATTTT. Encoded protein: CASSQFTGDSGNTIYF.

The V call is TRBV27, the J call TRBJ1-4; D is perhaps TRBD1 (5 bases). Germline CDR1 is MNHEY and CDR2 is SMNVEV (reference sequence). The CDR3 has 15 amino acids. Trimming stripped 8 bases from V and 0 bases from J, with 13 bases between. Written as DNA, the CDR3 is TGTGCCAGCGGCTTTAACAGGCCAACTAATGAAAAACTGTTTTTT. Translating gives CASGFNRPTNEKLFF.

This CDR3 reads CASSLGGGANVLTF. CDR3 DNA sequence: TGTGCCAGCAGCCTGGGGGGTGGGGCCAACGTCCTGACTTTC. This chain connects TRBV4-2 to TRBJ2-6; a possible D gene is TRBD2 (6 bases). Germline CDR1 LGHNA, CDR2 YNFKEQ. The V end was cut by 4 bases, the J end by 3 bases, with 7 bases between. CDR3 size: 14 residues.

The CDR3 sequence is CASSLQGGYTYNEQFF. In nucleotides, the CDR3 is TGTGCCAGCAGCTTGCAGGGGGGATACACTTACAATGAGCAGTTCTTC. The rearrangement uses TRBV5-4 and TRBJ2-1; perhaps TRBD1 as D (7 bases). V was clipped by 1 base and J by 4 bases, with 15 bases between them. The CDR3 totals 16 residues. The germline CDR1 and CDR2 sequences are SGHNT and YYREEE (reference sequence).

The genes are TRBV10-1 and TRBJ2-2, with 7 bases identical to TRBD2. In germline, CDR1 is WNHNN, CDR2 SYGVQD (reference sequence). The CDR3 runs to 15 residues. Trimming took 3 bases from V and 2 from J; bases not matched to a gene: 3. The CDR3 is CASSDGGGNTGELFF. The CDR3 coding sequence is TGCGCCAGCAGTGACGGCGGGGGTAACACCGGGGAGCTGTTTTTT.

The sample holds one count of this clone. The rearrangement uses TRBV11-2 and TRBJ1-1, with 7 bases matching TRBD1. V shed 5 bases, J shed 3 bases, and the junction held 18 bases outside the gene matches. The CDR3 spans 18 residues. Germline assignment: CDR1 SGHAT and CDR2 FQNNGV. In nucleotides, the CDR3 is TGTGCCAGCAGCGAAATCGACTTCTCCAGGGGGAGGTACACTGAAGCTTTCTTT. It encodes CASSEIDFSRGRYTEAFF.

The CDR3 bases are TGTGCCAGCTCACCGCCGACTAGCGGATCCTACAATGAGCAGTTCTTC. This sequence encodes CASSPPTSGSYNEQFF. This rearrangement joins TRBV18 to TRBJ2-1; 9 bases are shared with TRBD2. Germline trimming cut 3 bases from V and 1 base from J; bases unmatched to any gene: 4. Germline V gene sequence: CDR1 KGHSH, CDR2 LQKENI. The CDR3 extends over 16 amino acids. Based on the CDR3 plus reference TRBV18 and TRBJ2-1, the full variable domain is NAGVMQNPRHLVRRRGQEARLRCSPMKGHSHVYWYRQLPEEGLKFMVYLQKENIIDESGMPKERFSAEFPKEGPSILRIQQVVRGDSAAYFCASSPPTSGSYNEQFFGPGTRLTVL.

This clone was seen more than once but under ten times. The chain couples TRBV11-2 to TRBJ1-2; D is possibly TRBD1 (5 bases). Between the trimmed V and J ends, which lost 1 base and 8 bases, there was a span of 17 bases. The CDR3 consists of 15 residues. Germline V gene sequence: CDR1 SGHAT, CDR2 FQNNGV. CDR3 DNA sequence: TGTGCCAGCAGCTTAGGGGCAGGGCAGGGCTTGGGCTACACCTTC. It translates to CASSLGAGQGLGYTF.

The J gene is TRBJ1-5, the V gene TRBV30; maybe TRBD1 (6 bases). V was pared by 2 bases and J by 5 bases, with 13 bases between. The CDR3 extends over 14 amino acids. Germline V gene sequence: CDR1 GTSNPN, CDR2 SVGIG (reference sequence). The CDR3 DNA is TGTGCCTGGAGTCCAGGACAGAGGTATCAGCCCCAGCATTTT. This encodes CAWSPGQRYQPQHF.

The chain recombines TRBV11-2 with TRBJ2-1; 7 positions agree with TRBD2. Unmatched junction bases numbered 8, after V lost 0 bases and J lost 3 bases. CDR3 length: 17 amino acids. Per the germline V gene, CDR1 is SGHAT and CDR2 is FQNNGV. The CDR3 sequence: CASSLDRASGLYNEQFF. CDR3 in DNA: TGTGCCAGCAGCTTAGATCGGGCTAGCGGCCTCTACAATGAGCAGTTCTTC.